This T cell receptor beta chain was documented in a study of T cells in Graves' hyperthyroidism and ophthalmopathy. Study background: Specimen type is peripheral blood, collected at initial diagnosis prior to any treatment.

It was RNA transcripts that yielded the amplified TCR beta CDR3 regions. The HTBI primer set served for first-round RT-PCR of the TCR CDR3. TCRdb reprocessed the multiplex PCR reads via MiXCR and lists one record per CDR3 protein. Of around 700,000 distinct CDR3 sequences listed, about a third are singletons. Patients aged 18 to 65 had newly diagnosed hyperthyroidism of under 2 months' duration. The CDR3 length is 12 residues. V lost 0 bases and J lost 3, with 4 bases in between. Germline CDR1 and CDR2: DFQATT and SNEGSKA (reference sequence). The sequenced sample consisted of blood. This clonotype was sampled from a woman aged 35 to 49 with Graves' hyperthyroidism. The chain recombines TRBV20-1 with TRBJ2-3; D is undetermined. For the CDR3, the DNA is TGCAGTGCTAGAGATACGACAGATACGCAGTATTTT. Translating it yields CSARDTTDTQYF.